This TCR beta chain was retrieved from a study of blood T cell repertoires in COVID-19. The CDR3 is 12 amino acids. Germline-derived CDR1 and CDR2 are SQVTM and ANQGSEA. The germline V and J ends were trimmed by 7 bases and 4 bases, with 13 bases remaining between them. Measured with immunoSEQ multiplex PCR; TCRdb has only the in-frame clones, and not every one. The data contain around 140,000 clones, around 89% of them seen just once; the ten biggest clones take up around 19%. V usage is TRBV29-1 and J usage is TRBJ1-2; D not resolved. This receptor was identified in a man aged 50 to 60 with active or convalescent COVID-19. Sequences were obtained from peripheral blood. CDR3 region: CSALTSVYGYTF. The DNA for the CDR3 is TGCAGCGCCTTAACAAGCGTCTATGGCTACACCTTC.